The present T cell receptor beta chain was sequenced within a study of T cells after posttransplantation cyclophosphamide. Regarding the study as a whole: Recipient CMV seropositivity and CMV reactivation strongly tracked TRB clonality.

The method was immunoSEQ multiplex PCR; TCRdb's version includes in-frame clones alone and lacks a portion of them. The sample shows about 40,000 clones, no singletons; the ten largest hold 5.5% to 6%. This clone was detected many times. Its specificity is not known. CDR3 length equals 17 residues. CDR1 SGHDN and CDR2 FVKESK come from the germline V gene. J was trimmed by 0 bases and V by 4 bases; bases with no gene match: 4. The rearrangement links TRBV14 to TRBJ2-1; 12 bases are shared with TRBD2. The sequenced sample consisted of PBMCs. The receptor's source is a man younger than 45 in good health and a related stem cell transplant donor. The CDR3 region is CASSPTSGGYSYNEQFF. The CDR3 DNA is TGTGCCAGCAGCCCGACTAGCGGGGGCTACTCCTACAATGAGCAGTTCTTC.